The 9 T cell receptor beta chains presented below share a single source sample, sequenced in a study of cytomegalovirus exposure and HLA in healthy donors. PCR involved 60 Vbeta and 13 Jbeta primers. Generated by immunoSEQ multiplex PCR, the TCRdb table keeps only in-frame clones and is missing some. The sample includes some 200,000 clones, about 90% seen only once; the top ten take roughly 0.24%. Input material: PBMCs. The receptor source for this set is a girl under three years old in good health and CMV-seronegative.

This clone was seen a single time. V is TRBV10-1 and J is TRBJ1-4; weak D call: TRBD1 (6 bases). Per germline, CDR1 WNHNN and CDR2 SYGVQD (reference sequence). Deletions cut 6 bases from V and 11 bases from J, with 22 bases between. The CDR3 length is 15 residues. The CDR3 loop reads CASRDRRAFLWKLFF. Here the CDR3 DNA reads TGCGCCAGCAGGGACAGACGAGCCTTCCTTTGGAAACTGTTTTTT.

The chain recombines TRBV27 with TRBJ2-7; no definite D call. The V gene lost 3 bases and the J gene lost 4 bases, with 10 bases spanning the gap. Germline loops: CDR1 MNHEY, CDR2 SMNVEV (reference sequence). The CDR3 is 13 amino acids. CDR3 protein: CASSFAAEYEQYF. The CDR3 nucleotides read TGTGCCAGCAGTTTCGCCGCGGAGTACGAGCAGTACTTC.

V and J are TRBV23-1 and TRBJ1-3; possible D gene TRBD1, 6 bases. TRBV23-1 is labeled an ORF, and its function is uncertain. The CDR3 sequence is 18 residues long. Trimming removed 2 bases at V and 1 base at J, with 18 bases between. CDR3 coding DNA: TGCGCCAGCAGTCAACCTTCCCGACGGGACACTTCTGGAAACACCATATATTTT. Translating it yields CASSQPSRRDTSGNTIYF.

This clone appeared a single time. This chain links TRBV7-5 with TRBJ2-7; the listed D gene, TRBD1, was not tested against the DNA. TRBV7-5 is tagged as a pseudogene. This CDR3 comprises 17 residues. The DNA for the CDR3 is TGTGTCAGAAGCTTTTTGGGGGCCAGTGGACAGACCTACGAGCAGTACTTC. This translates into CVRSFLGASGQTYEQYF.

This chain joins TRBV28 and TRBJ2-7; the D gene is possibly TRBD2 (6 bases). This CDR3 has 14 residues. V was pared by 2 bases and J by 2 bases, with 10 bases between. Germline V gene data show CDR1 as MDHEN and CDR2 as SYDVKM. CDR3 in DNA: TGTGCCAGCAGTTTAGGGGGGATGGCCTACGAGCAGTACTTC. It translates to CASSLGGMAYEQYF.

The CDR3 region has the DNA TGTGCCAGTAGTGAGGCAGGTGTCGGTGGGGCGTACGAGCAGTACTTC. Protein product: CASSEAGVGGAYEQYF. The V gene is TRBV19, the J gene TRBJ2-7; tentative D call: TRBD1 (5 bases). Germline-derived CDR1 and CDR2 are LNHDA and SQIVND (reference sequence). V was trimmed by 5 bases and J by 4 bases, leaving 21 bases between them. The CDR3 extends over 16 amino acids.

This rearrangement joins TRBV11-1 to TRBJ2-3; D is undetermined. The CDR3 has 17 residues. The V and J ends lost 3 bases and 6 bases respectively, with 22 bases between them. Germline CDR1 is SGHAT and CDR2 is FQDESV (reference sequence). CDR3 protein: CASSFLPFPTAQDTQYF. CDR3 nucleotide sequence: TGTGCCAGCAGCTTTCTACCGTTCCCGACCGCACAGGATACGCAGTATTTT.

Worth noting for this clone: The sample holds other DNA sequences that translate to the same CDR3. This chain connects TRBV7-3 to TRBJ1-1; D gene uncertain. The V gene lost 0 bases and the J gene lost 1 base, with 6 bases spanning the gap. CDR1 is SGHTA, CDR2 FQGTGA, per germline. The CDR3 loop spans 14 amino acids. The CDR3 sequence is CASSLTGGNTEAFF. The DNA for the CDR3 is TGTGCCAGCAGCTTAACTGGCGGGAACACTGAAGCTTTCTTT.

The chain combines TRBV6-6 with TRBJ2-1, with 13 bases fitting TRBD2. Trimming removed 6 bases from V and 5 bases from J; junction bases left unmatched: 4. CDR1 and CDR2 from the germline V gene are MNHNY and SVGAGI (reference sequence). The CDR3 has 15 amino acids. CDR3 bases: TGTGCCAGCAGGCGACTAGCGGGGGGAAACAATGAGCAGTTCTTC. This codes for CASRRLAGGNNEQFF.